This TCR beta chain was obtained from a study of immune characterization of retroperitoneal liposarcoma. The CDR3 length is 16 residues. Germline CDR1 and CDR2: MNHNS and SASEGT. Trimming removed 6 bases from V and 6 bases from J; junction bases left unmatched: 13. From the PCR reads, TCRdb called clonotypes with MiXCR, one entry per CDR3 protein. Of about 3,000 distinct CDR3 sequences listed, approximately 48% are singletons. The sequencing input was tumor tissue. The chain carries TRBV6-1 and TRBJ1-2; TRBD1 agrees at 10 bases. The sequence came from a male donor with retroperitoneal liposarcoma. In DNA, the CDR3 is TGTGCCAGCAGGAACAATCCCGGGACAGGGGTGAATGGCTACACCTTC. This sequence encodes CASRNNPGTGVNGYTF.